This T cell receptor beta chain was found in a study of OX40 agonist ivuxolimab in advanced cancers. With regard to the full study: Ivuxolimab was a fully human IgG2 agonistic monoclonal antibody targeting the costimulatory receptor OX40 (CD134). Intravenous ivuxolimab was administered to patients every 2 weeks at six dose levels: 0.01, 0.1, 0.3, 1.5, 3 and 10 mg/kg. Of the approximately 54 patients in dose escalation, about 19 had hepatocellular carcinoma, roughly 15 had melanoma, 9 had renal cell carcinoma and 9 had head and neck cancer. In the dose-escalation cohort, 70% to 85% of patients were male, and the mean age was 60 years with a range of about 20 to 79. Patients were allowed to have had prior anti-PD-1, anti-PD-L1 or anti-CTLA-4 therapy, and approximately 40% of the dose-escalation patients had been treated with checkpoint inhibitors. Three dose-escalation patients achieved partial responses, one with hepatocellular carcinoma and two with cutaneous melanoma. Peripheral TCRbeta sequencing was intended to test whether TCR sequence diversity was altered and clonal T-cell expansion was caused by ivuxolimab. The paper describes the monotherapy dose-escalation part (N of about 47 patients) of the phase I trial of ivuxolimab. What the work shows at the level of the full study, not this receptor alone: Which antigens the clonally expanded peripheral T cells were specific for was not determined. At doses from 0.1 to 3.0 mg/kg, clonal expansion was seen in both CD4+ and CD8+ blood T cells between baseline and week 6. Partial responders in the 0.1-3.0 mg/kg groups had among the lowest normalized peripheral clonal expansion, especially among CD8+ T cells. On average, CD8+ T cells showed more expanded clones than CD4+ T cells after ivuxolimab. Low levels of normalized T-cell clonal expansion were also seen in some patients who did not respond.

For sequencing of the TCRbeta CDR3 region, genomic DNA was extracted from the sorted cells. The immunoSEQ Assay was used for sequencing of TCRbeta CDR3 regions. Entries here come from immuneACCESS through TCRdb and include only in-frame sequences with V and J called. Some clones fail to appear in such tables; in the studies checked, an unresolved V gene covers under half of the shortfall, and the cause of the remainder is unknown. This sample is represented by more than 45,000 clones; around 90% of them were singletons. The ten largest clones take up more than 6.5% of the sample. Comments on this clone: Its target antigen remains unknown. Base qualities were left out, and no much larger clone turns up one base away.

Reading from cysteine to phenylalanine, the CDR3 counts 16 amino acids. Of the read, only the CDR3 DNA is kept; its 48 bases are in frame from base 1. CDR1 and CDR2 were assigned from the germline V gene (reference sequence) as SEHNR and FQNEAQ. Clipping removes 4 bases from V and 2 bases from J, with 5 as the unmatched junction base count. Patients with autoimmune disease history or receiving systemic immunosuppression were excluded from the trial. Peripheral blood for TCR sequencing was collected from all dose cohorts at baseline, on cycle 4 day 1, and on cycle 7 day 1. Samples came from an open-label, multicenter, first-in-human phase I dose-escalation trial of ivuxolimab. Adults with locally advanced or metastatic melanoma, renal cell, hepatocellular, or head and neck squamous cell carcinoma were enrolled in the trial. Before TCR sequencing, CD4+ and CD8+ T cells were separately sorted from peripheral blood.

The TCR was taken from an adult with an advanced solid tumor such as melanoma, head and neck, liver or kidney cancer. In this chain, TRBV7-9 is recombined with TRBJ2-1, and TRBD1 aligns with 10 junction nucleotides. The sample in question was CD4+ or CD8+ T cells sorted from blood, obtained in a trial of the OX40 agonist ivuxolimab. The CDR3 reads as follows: CASSSRQGATYNEQFF. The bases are TGTGCCAGCAGCTCCCGACAGGGGGCTACCTACAATGAGCAGTTCTTC.